This T cell receptor beta chain was identified during a study of cytomegalovirus exposure and HLA in healthy donors. This clone showed up just a few times. Its antigen remains unidentified. Whole-study findings and limits: Trimming of TCR beta V- and J-genes showed a link, identified in a later analysis, to a missense DCLRE1C variant. Productive rates of about 87% or about 30% were seen for most TCR beta V segments in an earlier analysis. After further analysis at a later stage, 15,000 to 20,000 TCR beta sequences were associated with HLA alleles at 0.05 false discovery rate. DRB1 had the most TCR associations and HLA-C the fewest, a later analysis found, with rates varying by HLA locus.

This CDR3 has 11 amino acids. Trimming took 6 bases from V and 0 from J, leaving 2 bases between them. Germline-derived CDR1 and CDR2 are KGHSH and LQKENI. The PCR was carried out with 60 Vbeta primers and 13 Jbeta primers. Clones were sequenced by immunoSEQ multiplex PCR, and TCRdb holds only the in-frame ones, with some missing. The sample carries roughly 100,000 clones, over 70% recorded once. V usage is TRBV18 and J usage is TRBJ1-2; D is unclear. Source material: PBMCs. The clonotype originates from a man in his thirties or forties in good health and CMV-seronegative. CDR3 in DNA: TGTGCCAGCTCCACTAACTATGGCTACACCTTC. Protein: CASSTNYGYTF.